Given below is one T cell receptor (beta chain) in context. Its target antigen remains unknown. Base qualities are not recorded, but no much larger clone differs from it by a single base. The data stem from a study of blood T cell repertoires in COVID-19 (dated by TCRdb to about 2020). For context, the study as a whole: The collaborator samples originated in the United States, Italy and Spain and spanned the acute and convalescent phases of COVID-19. The material from the prospective study consisted of cDNA or gDNA derived from T cells, B-cell-depleted T cells, or PBMCs. Subjects who had been exposed to COVID-19, were actively infected with it, or had recovered from it provided the deeply sampled blood TCRbeta repertoires that made up the dataset. A freely available public database, intended as a resource for researchers studying the immune response to SARS-CoV-2, is where the repertoires were released. Samples were obtained from the ongoing ImmuneRACE study (first 160 participants) and from some 1,200 subjects provided by 6 global collaborators. Sample metadata almost always included a de-identified subject ID, COVID-19 status, age in years and sex. Where HLA class I and class II types were available, the types were taken from metadata supplied by the sample provider, not from assay-based typing.

Collaborating institutions collected whole blood in K2EDTA tubes following their own protocols. Collaborator samples were shipped for TCRbeta analysis as frozen whole blood, isolated PBMCs, or DNA extracted from either sample type. The full study reports these points: Clinical and demographic metadata were provided uncurated, with the amount varying by source and participant.

The immunoSEQ Assay, a bias-controlled multiplex PCR, was used to amplify TCRbeta CDR3 regions from genomic DNA. The paper's data handling went like this. Within the assay, amplification of reference gene primers was used to estimate how many nucleated cells each sample contained. To quantify the absolute abundance of each unique TCRbeta CDR3 rearrangement, sequence reads were collapsed and filtered. For each sample, productive Simpson clonality was calculated by taking the square root of Simpson's diversity index across productive rearrangements. The source is immuneACCESS, and TCRdb retained only in-frame sequences with V and J called. Part of the clones is not carried over; for the studies checked, unresolved V genes explain less than half of this, and the remainder is unexplained. V and J calls and clone size are given by that table; D and trimming were obtained from the DNA. The sample table holds roughly 140,000 clones, of which approximately 82% were seen once. The leading ten clones occupy more than 8.5% of the sample.

Reading the germline V gene gives CDR1 WSHSY and CDR2 SAAADI. V trim: 8 bases; J trim: 5 bases; unmatched bases: 2. The cysteine opens and the phenylalanine closes a CDR3 of 12 amino acids. Only the CDR3 DNA stays, 36 bases, in frame from base 1. This chain joins TRBV10-2 to TRBJ1-4; 7 nucleotides in the junction match TRBD1. The sequenced material came from peripheral blood. The receptor was derived from a man aged 55 to 70 with active or convalescent COVID-19. The DNA sequence follows: TGCGCCAGCGCGGGACAGAATGAAAAACTGTTTTTT. Its amino acids are CASAGQNEKLFF.